What follows are 15 T cell receptor beta chains derived from one specimen sequenced in a study of blood T cell repertoires in COVID-19. Profiling relied on immunoSEQ multiplex PCR, and the TCRdb table lists in-frame clones only, not all of them. The table has fewer than 35,000 clones, approximately 79% seen once; the top ten hold around 2%. The specimen sequenced was peripheral blood. These receptors were obtained from an elderly man with active or convalescent COVID-19.

This rearrangement joins TRBV7-9 to TRBJ2-1, with TRBD2 matching over 7 bases. The CDR3 length is 12 residues. Germline V gene sequence: CDR1 SEHNR, CDR2 FQNEAQ (reference sequence). The junction had 3 bases not matched to a gene; V was cut back by 5 bases and J by 8 bases. In DNA form, the CDR3 reads TGTGCCAGCAGCCAGACTAGCTATGAGCAGTTCTTC. Translation gives CASSQTSYEQFF. Combining the CDR3 with reference TRBV7-9 and TRBJ2-1 gives the whole variable domain DTGVSQNPRHKITKRGQNVTFRCDPISEHNRLYWYRQTLGQGPEFLTYFQNEAQLEKSRLLSDRFSAERPKGSFSTLEIQRTEQGDSAMYLCASSQTSYEQFFGPGTRLTVL.

The chain joins TRBV7-2 to TRBJ1-1; 9 nucleotides match TRBD1. Germline V lookup: CDR1 SGHTA, CDR2 FQGNSA. V dropped 4 bases and J dropped 4; count of bases not matched to a gene: 4. The CDR3 loop spans 14 amino acids. The CDR3 loop reads CASSWGQGVTEAFF. The DNA for the CDR3 is TGTGCCAGCAGCTGGGGACAGGGAGTCACTGAAGCTTTCTTT.

The chain couples TRBV14 to TRBJ2-7, with D perhaps matching TRBD1 (7 bases). The CDR3 sequence is 17 residues long. V lost 4 bases to trimming and J lost 0 bases, with 19 bases between them. Germline V gene lookup returns CDR1 SGHDN and CDR2 FVKESK. The CDR3 region has the DNA TGTGCCAGCAGCCTCGGGCGTGCGGGACAGTCCTCCTACGAGCAGTACTTC. It translates to CASSLGRAGQSSYEQYF.

This chain uses TRBV24-1 with TRBJ2-3; possible D gene TRBD1, 5 bases. CDR3 length: 15 residues. Germline lookup yields CDR1 KGHDR and CDR2 SFDVKD. V was cut by 1 base and J by 2 bases, with 9 bases left in between. The CDR3 sequence is CATSDLTGHTDTQYF. The DNA of the CDR3 is TGTGCCACCAGTGATTTAACAGGCCACACAGATACGCAGTATTTT.

This rearrangement joins TRBV11-3 to TRBJ2-5, with 7 bases lining up with TRBD1. The CDR3 runs 14 residues. Trimming cost V 6 bases and J 5 bases; bases outside gene matches: 9. Germline V gene data show CDR1 as SGHNT and CDR2 as YENEEA. CDR3 DNA sequence: TGTGCCAGCAGTCAGACAGGGACAAGTGAGACCCAGTACTTC. Its translation: CASSQTGTSETQYF.

V is TRBV12-3 or TRBV12-4 and J is TRBJ2-7; maybe TRBD2 (6 bases). Trimming took off 5 bases at V and 0 bases at J, with 8 bases between the two ends. CDR3 length equals 13 residues. CDR3 protein: CASSQTSSYEQYF. In DNA form, the CDR3 reads TGTGCCAGCAGTCAGACTAGCTCCTACGAGCAGTACTTC.

This clone was seen only a few times. CDR3 residues: CASSFMTGRNEKLFF. CDR3 DNA sequence: TGTGCCAGCAGCTTCATGACAGGGCGAAATGAAAAACTGTTTTTT. The chain links TRBV5-6 to TRBJ1-4, with 7 bases fitting TRBD1. V lost 2 bases, J lost 5 bases, and 6 bases stayed unmatched. The germline V gene has CDR1 SGHDT and CDR2 YYEEEE. The CDR3 contains 15 residues.

Details on this clone: Other DNA sequences in the same sample also yield this CDR3. This chain uses TRBV28 with TRBJ1-1; 8 bases align to TRBD1. Unmatched junction bases numbered 3, after V lost 5 bases and J lost 1 base. The germline gives CDR1 MDHEN, CDR2 SYDVKM. This CDR3 region has 14 residues. CDR3 in amino acids: CASSPGQGNTEAFF. CDR3 sequence (DNA): TGTGCCAGCAGTCCCGGACAGGGGAACACTGAAGCTTTCTTT.

This chain links TRBV24-1 with TRBJ2-1; TRBD2 matches at 7 bases. Germline CDR1 KGHDR, CDR2 SFDVKD. This CDR3 region has 14 residues. Trimming at V came to 8 bases and at J to 7 bases, leaving 10 bases not matched to a gene. CDR3 region: CATIRPWGGNEQFF. CDR3 coding DNA: TGTGCCACCATTCGACCTTGGGGGGGAAATGAGCAGTTCTTC.

This sequence joins TRBV30 and TRBJ1-1; the match to TRBD1 covers 9 bases. J lost 3 bases, V lost 2 bases, and 10 bases had no gene match. This CDR3 region has 16 residues. Germline-derived CDR1 and CDR2 are GTSNPN and SVGIG (reference sequence). CDR3 bases: TGTGCCTGGAGTCAGGGACAGGGCTTTTGGGACACTGAAGCTTTCTTT. This translates into CAWSQGQGFWDTEAFF.

V and J are TRBV12-3 or TRBV12-4 and TRBJ2-3, with D uncertain. There are 13 residues in the CDR3. The V end lost 6 bases, the J end lost 6 bases, and 13 bases lay between the germline ends. Written as DNA, the CDR3 is TGTGCCAGCAGCTCGACTGGCCCGGATACGCAGTATTTT. This translates into CASSSTGPDTQYF.

The chain has TRBV3-1 (or the pseudogene TRBV3-2) and TRBJ1-2; 7 nucleotides align to TRBD1. CDR3 length equals 13 residues. The V gene end was trimmed by 4 bases and the J gene end by 8 bases; junction bases not matched to a gene: 7. The germline V gene has CDR1 LGHDT and CDR2 YNNKEL (reference sequence). CDR3 residues: CASSPGTEPGYTF. In DNA, the CDR3 is TGTGCCAGCAGCCCCGGGACAGAACCCGGCTACACCTTC.

V and J are TRBV27 and TRBJ2-5; TRBD1 is a possible D gene (6 bases). The V end was cut by 3 bases, the J end by 1 base, with 12 bases between. The CDR3 has 15 amino acids. Germline V gene sequence: CDR1 MNHEY, CDR2 SMNVEV (reference sequence). This CDR3 reads CASSFRTDFQETQYF. In DNA form, the CDR3 reads TGTGCCAGCAGTTTTAGGACAGACTTCCAAGAGACCCAGTACTTC.

This sequence joins TRBV6-1 and TRBJ1-1; 9 positions agree with TRBD1. From germline, CDR1 is MNHNS and CDR2 SASEGT. There are 16 residues in the CDR3. The V segment lost 4 bases and the J segment 2 bases; nucleotides outside the gene matches: 8. In DNA, the CDR3 is TGTGCCAGCAGTGGGGGCCCGGGACAGGGTAACACTGAAGCTTTCTTT. Its protein product is CASSGGPGQGNTEAFF.

The chain employs TRBV3-1 (or the pseudogene TRBV3-2) and TRBJ2-3, with 7 bases matching TRBD2. Germline trimming cut 7 bases from V and 2 bases from J; bases unmatched to any gene: 15. CDR3 length equals 17 residues. Germline loops: CDR1 LGHDT, CDR2 YNNKEL (reference sequence). The CDR3, as DNA: TGTGCCAGCACCCAGTCGACTAGCCGGCTCCTCACAGATACGCAGTATTTT. Translated: CASTQSTSRLLTDTQYF.